This T cell receptor beta chain was documented in a study of blood T cell repertoires in COVID-19. Looking at the study overall: The analysed material was cDNA or gDNA that came from T cells, B-cell-depleted T cells, or PBMCs.

Source study methods: Amplifying reference gene primers gave estimates of nucleated cell counts. Sequencing used immunoSEQ multiplex PCR; TCRdb keeps in-frame clones, though not all of them. D and trimming were read from the DNA, whereas the V and J calls and clone size are those reported in that table. The sample gives roughly 430,000 clones, 70% to 90% of which show up once; approximately 1.5% is in the top ten. Recruitment covered some 25 US areas and drew participants whose ages spanned roughly 18 to 100 years. Each participant's cohort was designated according to participant-reported clinical history. The sequencing sample was made of PBMCs or T cells enriched from blood (not recorded which). The receptor was isolated from a woman between 18 and 29 years old who had been exposed to COVID-19.

The CDR3 spells CAGRQGTNTGELFF. The CDR3 DNA follows: TGTGCCGGACGACAGGGGACGAACACCGGGGAGCTGTTTTTT. The chain couples TRBV9 to TRBJ2-2; TRBD1 matches at 8 bases. Looked up from germline, CDR1 is SGDLS and CDR2 is YYNGEE. CDR3 length: 14 amino acids. The V segment lost 10 bases and the J segment 0 bases; nucleotides outside the gene matches: 5.